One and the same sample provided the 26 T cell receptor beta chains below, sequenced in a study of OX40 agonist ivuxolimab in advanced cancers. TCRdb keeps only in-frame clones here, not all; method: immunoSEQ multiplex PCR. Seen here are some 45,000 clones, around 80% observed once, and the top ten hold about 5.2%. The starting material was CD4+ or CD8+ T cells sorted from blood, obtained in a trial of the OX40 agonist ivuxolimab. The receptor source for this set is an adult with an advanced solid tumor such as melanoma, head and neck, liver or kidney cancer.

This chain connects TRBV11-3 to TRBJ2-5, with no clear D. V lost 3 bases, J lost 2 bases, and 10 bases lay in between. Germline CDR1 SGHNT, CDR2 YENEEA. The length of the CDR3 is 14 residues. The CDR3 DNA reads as TGTGCCAGCAGCTTTTCGACACCTCAAGAGACCCAGTACTTC. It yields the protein CASSFSTPQETQYF.

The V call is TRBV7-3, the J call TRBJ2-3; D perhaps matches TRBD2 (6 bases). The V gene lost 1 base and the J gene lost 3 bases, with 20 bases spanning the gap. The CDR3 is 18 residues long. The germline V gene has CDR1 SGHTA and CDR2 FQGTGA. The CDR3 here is CASSLRSASVRGTDTQYF. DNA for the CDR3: TGTGCCAGCAGCTTAAGGTCGGCTAGCGTTCGAGGTACAGATACGCAGTATTTT.

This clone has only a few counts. The CDR3 is CASSWGGTEAFF. CDR3 DNA sequence: TGTGCCAGTAGTTGGGGGGGAACTGAAGCTTTCTTT. The chain employs TRBV19 and TRBJ1-1, with D possibly being TRBD1 (5 bases). V gave up 5 bases and J gave up 5 bases, with 9 bases separating them. The CDR3 sequence is 12 residues long. Germline loops: CDR1 LNHDA, CDR2 SQIVND (reference sequence).

The DNA of the CDR3 is TGTGCCAGCAGGCGGGTAGGGGGGATGAACACTGAAGCTTTCTTT. Translation: CASRRVGGMNTEAFF. The J gene is TRBJ1-1, the V gene TRBV27; D possibly corresponds to TRBD1 (6 bases). Germline CDR1 MNHEY, CDR2 SMNVEV (reference sequence). The CDR3 length is 15 residues. The V gene lost 6 bases and the J gene lost 0 bases, with 14 bases spanning the gap.

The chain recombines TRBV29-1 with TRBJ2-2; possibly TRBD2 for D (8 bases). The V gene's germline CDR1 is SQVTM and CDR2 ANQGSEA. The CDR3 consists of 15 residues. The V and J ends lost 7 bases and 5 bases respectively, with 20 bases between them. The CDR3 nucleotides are TGCAGCGCTCCGGGGGGGGACAGCTTGACCGGGGAGCTGTTTTTT. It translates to CSAPGGDSLTGELFF.

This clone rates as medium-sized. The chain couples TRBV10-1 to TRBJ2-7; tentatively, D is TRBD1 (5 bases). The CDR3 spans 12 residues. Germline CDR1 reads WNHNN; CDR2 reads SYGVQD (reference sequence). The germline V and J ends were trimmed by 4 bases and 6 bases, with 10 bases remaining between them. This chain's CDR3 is CASSGQGGEQYF. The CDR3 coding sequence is TGCGCCAGCAGTGGGCAGGGTGGCGAGCAGTACTTC.

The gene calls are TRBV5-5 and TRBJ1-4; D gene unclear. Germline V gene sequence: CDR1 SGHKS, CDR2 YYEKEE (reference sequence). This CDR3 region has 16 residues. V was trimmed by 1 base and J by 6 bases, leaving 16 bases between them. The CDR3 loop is CASSLSVGGRYEKLFF. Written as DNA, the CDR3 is TGTGCCAGCAGCTTGTCGGTAGGAGGTCGTTATGAAAAACTGTTTTTT.

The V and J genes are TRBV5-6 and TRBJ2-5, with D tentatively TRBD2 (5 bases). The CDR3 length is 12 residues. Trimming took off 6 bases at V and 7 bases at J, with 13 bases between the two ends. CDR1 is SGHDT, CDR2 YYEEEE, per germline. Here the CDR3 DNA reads TGTGCCAGCACTGGCCGCGGGTGGACCCAGTACTTC. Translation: CASTGRGWTQYF.

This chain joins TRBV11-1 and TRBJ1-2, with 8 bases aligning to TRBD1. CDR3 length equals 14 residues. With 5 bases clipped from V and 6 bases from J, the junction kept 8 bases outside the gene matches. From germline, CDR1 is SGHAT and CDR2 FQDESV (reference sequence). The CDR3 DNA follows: TGTGCCAGCAGCCGGAACAGGGGGAGGGATGGCTACACCTTC. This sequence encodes CASSRNRGRDGYTF.

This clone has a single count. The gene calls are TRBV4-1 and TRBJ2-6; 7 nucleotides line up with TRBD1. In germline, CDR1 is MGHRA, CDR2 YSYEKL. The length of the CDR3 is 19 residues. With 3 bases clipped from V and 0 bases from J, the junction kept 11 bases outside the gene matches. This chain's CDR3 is CASSQQPTGVSSGANVLTF. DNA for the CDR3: TGCGCCAGCAGCCAGCAACCAACAGGGGTCTCCTCTGGGGCCAACGTCCTGACTTTC.

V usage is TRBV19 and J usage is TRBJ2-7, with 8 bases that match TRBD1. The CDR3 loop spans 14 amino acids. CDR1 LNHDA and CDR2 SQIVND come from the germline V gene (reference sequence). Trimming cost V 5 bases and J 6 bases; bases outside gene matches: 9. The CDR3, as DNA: TGTGCCAGTAGTCGGCAGGGGGCGAGAGGCGAGCAGTACTTC. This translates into CASSRQGARGEQYF.

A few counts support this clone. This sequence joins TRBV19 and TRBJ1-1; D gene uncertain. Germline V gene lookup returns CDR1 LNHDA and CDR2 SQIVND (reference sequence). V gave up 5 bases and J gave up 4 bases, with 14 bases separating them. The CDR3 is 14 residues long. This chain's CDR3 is CASSPVGGVTEAFF. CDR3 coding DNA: TGTGCCAGTAGTCCCGTAGGCGGGGTCACTGAAGCTTTCTTT.

The CDR3, as DNA: TGTGCCAGCAGCCGGGTGTGGGGGGAGAATGAGCAGTTCTTC. Its protein product is CASSRVWGENEQFF. V usage is TRBV11-2 and J usage is TRBJ2-1; tentatively, D is TRBD2 (6 bases). The V and J ends lost 5 bases and 7 bases respectively, with 15 bases between them. CDR1 and CDR2 (germline): SGHAT, FQNNGV. CDR3 length: 14 amino acids.

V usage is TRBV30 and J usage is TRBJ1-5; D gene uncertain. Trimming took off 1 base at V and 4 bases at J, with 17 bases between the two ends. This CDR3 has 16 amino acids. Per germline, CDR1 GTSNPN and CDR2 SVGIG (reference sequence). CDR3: CAWSGGLWAANQPQHF. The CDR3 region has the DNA TGTGCCTGGAGTGGTGGTCTTTGGGCTGCTAATCAGCCCCAGCATTTT.

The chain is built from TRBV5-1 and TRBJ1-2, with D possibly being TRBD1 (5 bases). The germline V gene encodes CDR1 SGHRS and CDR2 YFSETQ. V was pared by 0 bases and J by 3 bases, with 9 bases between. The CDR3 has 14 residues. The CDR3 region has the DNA TGCGCCAGCAGCTTGGCGGGACGGGACTATGGCTACACCTTC. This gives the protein CASSLAGRDYGYTF.

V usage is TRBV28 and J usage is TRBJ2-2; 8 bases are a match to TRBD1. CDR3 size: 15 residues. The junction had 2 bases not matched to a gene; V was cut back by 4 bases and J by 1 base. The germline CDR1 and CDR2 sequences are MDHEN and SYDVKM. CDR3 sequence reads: CASSSGGRNTGELFF. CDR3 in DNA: TGTGCCAGCAGTTCAGGGGGCCGGAACACCGGGGAGCTGTTTTTT. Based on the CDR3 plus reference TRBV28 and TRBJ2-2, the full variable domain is DVKVTQSSRYLVKRTGEKVFLECVQDMDHENMFWYRQDPGLGLRLIYFSYDVKMKEKGDIPEGYSVSREKKERFSLILESASTNQTSMYLCASSSGGRNTGELFFGEGSRLTVL.

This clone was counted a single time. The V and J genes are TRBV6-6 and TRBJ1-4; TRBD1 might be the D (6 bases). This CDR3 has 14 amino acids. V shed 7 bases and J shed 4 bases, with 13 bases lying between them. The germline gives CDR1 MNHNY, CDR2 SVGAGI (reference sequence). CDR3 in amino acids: CASTIGGFNEKLFF. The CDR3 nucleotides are TGTGCCAGCACTATAGGGGGTTTTAATGAAAAACTGTTTTTT.

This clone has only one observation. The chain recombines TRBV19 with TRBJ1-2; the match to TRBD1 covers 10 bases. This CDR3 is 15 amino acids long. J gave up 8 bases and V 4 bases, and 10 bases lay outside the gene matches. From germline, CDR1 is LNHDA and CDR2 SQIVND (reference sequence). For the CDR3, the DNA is TGTGCCAGTAGTACCGGGACAGGGGTGTCATACGGCTACACCTTC. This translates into CASSTGTGVSYGYTF.

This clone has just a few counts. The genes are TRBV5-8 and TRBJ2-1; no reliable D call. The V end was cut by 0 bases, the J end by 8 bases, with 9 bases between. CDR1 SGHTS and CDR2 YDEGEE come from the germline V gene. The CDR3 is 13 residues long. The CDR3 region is CASSLAERYEQFF. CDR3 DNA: TGTGCCAGCAGCTTGGCCGAGAGGTATGAGCAGTTCTTC.

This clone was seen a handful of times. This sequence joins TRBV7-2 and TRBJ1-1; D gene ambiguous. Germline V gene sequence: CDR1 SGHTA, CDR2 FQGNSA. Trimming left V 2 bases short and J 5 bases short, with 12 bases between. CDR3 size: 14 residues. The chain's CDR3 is CASSLFEGGTEAFF. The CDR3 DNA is TGTGCCAGCAGCTTATTTGAGGGCGGAACTGAAGCTTTCTTT.

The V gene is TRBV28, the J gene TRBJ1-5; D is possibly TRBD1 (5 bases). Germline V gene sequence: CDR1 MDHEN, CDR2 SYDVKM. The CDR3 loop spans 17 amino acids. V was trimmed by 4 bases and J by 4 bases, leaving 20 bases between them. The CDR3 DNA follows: TGTGCCAGCAGTTCCCCTGGGGGGGAGGTGCGAAATCAGCCCCAGCATTTT. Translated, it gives CASSSPGGEVRNQPQHF.

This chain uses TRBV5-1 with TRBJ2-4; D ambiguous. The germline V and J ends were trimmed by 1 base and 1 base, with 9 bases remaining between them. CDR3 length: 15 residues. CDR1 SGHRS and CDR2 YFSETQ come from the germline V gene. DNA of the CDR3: TGCGCCAGCAGCTTGTATTCGTCGGCCAAAAACATTCAGTACTTC. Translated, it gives CASSLYSSAKNIQYF. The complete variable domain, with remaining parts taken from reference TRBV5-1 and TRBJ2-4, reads KAGVTQTPRYLIKTRGQQVTLSCSPISGHRSVSWYQQTPGQGLQFLFEYFSETQRNKGNFPGRFSGRQFSNSRSEMNVSTLELGDSALYLCASSLYSSAKNIQYFGAGTRLSVL.

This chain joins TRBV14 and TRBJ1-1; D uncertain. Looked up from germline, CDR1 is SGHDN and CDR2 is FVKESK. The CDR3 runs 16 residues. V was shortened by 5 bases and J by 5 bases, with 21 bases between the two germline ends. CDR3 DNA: TGTGCCAGCAGCTCCGTATTTTCCGGGCCCCGTACTGAAGCTTTCTTT. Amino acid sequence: CASSSVFSGPRTEAFF.

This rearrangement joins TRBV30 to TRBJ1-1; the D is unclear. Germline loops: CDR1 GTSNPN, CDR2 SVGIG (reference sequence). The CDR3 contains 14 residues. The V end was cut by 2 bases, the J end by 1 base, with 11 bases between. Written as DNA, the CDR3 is TGTGCCTGGAGTTCCCAAAGTGGGAACACTGAAGCTTTCTTT. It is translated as CAWSSQSGNTEAFF.

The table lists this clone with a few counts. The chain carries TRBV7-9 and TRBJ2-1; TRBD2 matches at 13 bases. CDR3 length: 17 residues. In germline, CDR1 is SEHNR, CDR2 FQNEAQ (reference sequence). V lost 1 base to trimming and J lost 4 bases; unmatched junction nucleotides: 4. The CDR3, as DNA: TGTGCCAGCAGCTTAGGGGGGACTAGCGGGAAGTACAATGAGCAGTTCTTC. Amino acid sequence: CASSLGGTSGKYNEQFF.

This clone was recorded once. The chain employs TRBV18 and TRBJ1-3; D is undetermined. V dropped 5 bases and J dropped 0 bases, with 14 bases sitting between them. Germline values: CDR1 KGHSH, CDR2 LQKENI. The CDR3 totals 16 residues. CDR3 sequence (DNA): TGTGCCAGCTCAAACACCCAGGCCGGCTCTGGAAACACCATATATTTT. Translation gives CASSNTQAGSGNTIYF.